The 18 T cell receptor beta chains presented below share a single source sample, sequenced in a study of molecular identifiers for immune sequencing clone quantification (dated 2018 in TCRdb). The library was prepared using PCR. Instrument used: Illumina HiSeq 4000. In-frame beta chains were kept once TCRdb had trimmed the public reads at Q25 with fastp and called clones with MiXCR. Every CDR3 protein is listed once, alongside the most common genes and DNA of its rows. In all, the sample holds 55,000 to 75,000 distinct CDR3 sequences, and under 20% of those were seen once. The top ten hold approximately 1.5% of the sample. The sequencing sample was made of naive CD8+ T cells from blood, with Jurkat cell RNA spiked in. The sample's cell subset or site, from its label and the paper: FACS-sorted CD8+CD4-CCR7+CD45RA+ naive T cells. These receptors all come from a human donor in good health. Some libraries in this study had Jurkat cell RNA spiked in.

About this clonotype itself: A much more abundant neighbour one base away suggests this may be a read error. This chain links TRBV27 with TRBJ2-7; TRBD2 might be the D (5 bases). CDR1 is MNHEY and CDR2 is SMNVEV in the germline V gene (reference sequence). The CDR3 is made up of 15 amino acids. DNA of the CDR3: TGTGCCAGCAGTTTATCGCCTAGCCCTAACTACGAGCAGCACTTC. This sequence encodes CASSLSPSPNYEQHF.

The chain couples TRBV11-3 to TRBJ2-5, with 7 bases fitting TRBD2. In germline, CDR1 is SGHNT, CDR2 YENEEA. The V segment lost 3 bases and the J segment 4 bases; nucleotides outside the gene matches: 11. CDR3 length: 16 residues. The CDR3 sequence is CASSFPWSREGETQYF. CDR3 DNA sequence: TGTGCCAGCAGCTTCCCCTGGTCCAGGGAGGGAGAGACCCAGTACTTC.

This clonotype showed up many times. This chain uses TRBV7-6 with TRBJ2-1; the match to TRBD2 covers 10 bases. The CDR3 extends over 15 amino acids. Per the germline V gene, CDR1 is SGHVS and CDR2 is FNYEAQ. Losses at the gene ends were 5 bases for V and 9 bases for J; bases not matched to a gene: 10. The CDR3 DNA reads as TGTGCCAGCAGCCGAACTAGCGGGATTTCGGGTGAGCAGTTCTTC. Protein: CASSRTSGISGEQFF.

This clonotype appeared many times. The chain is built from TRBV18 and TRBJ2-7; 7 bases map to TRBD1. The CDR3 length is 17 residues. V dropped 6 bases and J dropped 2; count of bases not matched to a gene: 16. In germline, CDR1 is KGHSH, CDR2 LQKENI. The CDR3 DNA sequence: TGTGCCAGCTCCCCCCGAGTGAAGGGGGCTGATACCTACGAGCAGTACTTC. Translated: CASSPRVKGADTYEQYF. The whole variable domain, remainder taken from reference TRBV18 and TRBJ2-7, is NAGVMQNPRHLVRRRGQEARLRCSPMKGHSHVYWYRQLPEEGLKFMVYLQKENIIDESGMPKERFSAEFPKEGPSILRIQQVVRGDSAAYFCASSPRVKGADTYEQYFGPGTRLTVT.

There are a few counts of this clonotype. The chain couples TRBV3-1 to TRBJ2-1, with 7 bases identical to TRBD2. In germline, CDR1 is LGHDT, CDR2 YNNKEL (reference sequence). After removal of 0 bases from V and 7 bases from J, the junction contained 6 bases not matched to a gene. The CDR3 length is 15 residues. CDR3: CASSQERTRVNEQFF. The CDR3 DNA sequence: TGTGCCAGCAGCCAAGAACGGACTAGGGTTAATGAGCAGTTCTTC.

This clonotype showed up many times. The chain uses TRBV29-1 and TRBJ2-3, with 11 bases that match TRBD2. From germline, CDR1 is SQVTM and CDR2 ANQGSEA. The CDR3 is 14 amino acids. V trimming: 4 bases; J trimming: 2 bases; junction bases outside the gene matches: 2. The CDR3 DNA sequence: TGCAGCGTTGGACTAGCGGGATTCACAGATACGCAGTATTTT. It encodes CSVGLAGFTDTQYF.

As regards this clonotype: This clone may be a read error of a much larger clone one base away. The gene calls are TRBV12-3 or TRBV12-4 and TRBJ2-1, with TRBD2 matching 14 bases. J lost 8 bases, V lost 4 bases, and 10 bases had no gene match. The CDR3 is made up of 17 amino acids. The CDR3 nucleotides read TGTGCCAGCAGTTCTCCGACTAGCGGGAGGGCCTCCGATGAGCAGTTCTTC. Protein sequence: CASSSPTSGRASDEQFF.

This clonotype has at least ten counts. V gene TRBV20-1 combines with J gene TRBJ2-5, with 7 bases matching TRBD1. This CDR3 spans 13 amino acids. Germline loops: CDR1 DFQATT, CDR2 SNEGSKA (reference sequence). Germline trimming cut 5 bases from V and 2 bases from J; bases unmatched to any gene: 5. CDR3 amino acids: CSAEPGQQETQYF. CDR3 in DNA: TGCAGTGCTGAACCGGGACAGCAAGAGACCCAGTACTTC.

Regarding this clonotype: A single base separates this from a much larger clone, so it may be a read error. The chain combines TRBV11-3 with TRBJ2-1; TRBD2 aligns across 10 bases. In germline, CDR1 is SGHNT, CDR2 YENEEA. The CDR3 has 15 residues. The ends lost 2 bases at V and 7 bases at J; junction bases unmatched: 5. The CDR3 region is CASSLSLSGGNEQFF. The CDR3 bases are TGTGCCAGCAGCTTAAGTCTTAGCGGGGGGAATGAGCAGTTCTTC.

CDR3 coding DNA: TGTGCCAGCAGTATAACGCTAGCGGCTGAGCAGTTCTTC. Its protein is CASSITLAAEQFF. J is TRBJ2-1 and V is TRBV27, with 7 bases identical to TRBD2. Losses at the gene ends were 5 bases for V and 9 bases for J; bases not matched to a gene: 7. Germline assignment: CDR1 MNHEY and CDR2 SMNVEV (reference sequence). The CDR3 totals 13 residues.

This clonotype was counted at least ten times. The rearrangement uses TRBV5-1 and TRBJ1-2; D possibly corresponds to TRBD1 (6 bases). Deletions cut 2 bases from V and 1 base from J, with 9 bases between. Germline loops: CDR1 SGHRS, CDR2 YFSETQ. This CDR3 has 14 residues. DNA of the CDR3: TGCGCCAGCAGCTTTGCAGGGGATAACTATGGCTACACCTTC. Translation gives CASSFAGDNYGYTF.

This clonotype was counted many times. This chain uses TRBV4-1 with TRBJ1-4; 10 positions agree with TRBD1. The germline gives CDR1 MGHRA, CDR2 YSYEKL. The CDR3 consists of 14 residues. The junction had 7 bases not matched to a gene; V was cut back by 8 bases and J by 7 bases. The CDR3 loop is CASWGTGVAEKLFF. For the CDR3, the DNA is TGCGCCAGCTGGGGGACAGGGGTGGCTGAAAAACTGTTTTTT.

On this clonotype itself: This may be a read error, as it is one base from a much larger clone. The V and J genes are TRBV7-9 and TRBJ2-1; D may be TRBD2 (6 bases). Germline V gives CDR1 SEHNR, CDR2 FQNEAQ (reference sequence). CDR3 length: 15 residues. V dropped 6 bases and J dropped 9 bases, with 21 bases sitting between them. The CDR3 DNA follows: TGTGCCAGCAGTCCGGAGGGCCCGGGACGGAGTGAGCAGTTCTTC. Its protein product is CASSPEGPGRSEQFF. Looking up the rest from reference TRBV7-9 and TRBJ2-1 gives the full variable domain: DTGVSQNPRHKITKRGQNVTFRCDPISEHNRLYWYRQTLGQGPEFLTYFQNEAQLEKSRLLSDRFSAERPKGSFSTLEIQRTEQGDSAMYLCASSPEGPGRSEQFFGPGTRLTVL.

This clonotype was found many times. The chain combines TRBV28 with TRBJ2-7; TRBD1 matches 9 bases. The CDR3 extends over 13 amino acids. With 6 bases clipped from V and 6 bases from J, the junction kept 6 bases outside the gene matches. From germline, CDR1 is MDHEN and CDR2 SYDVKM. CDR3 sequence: CASSYTTGGEQYF. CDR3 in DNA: TGTGCCAGCAGCTACACGACAGGGGGCGAGCAGTACTTC.

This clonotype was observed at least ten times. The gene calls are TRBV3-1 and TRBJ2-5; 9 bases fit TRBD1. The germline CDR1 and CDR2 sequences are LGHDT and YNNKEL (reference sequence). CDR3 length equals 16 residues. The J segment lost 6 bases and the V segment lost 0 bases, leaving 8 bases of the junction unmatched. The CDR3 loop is CASSQDRDRALKTQYF. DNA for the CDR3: TGTGCCAGCAGCCAAGACCGGGACAGGGCTTTGAAGACCCAGTACTTC.

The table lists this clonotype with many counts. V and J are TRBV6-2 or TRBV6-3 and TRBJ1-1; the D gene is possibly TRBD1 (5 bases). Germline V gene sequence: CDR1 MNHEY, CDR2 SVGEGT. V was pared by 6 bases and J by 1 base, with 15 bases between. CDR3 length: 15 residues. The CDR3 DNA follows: TGTGCCAGCAGACGCGACAGAGTCTCGAACACTGAAGCTTTCTTT. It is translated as CASRRDRVSNTEAFF.

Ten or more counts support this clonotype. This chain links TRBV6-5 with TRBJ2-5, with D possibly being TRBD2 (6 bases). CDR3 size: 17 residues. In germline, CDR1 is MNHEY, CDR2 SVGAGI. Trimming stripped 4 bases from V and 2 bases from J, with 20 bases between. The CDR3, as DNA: TGTGCCAGCAGTTGGGGGGTTTCGGAGGGATCTCAAGAGACCCAGTACTTC. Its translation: CASSWGVSEGSQETQYF.

The CDR3 reads CASSPPGIGGDEQFF. CDR3 nucleotides: TGTGCCAGCAGCCCGCCCGGAATAGGAGGCGATGAGCAGTTCTTC. The chain links TRBV28 to TRBJ2-1, with D maybe TRBD2 (5 bases). The CDR3 is made up of 15 amino acids. The V and J ends lost 6 bases and 8 bases respectively, with 20 bases between them. Germline V gives CDR1 MDHEN, CDR2 SYDVKM.